A single sample is the source of the 21 T cell receptor beta chains below, sequenced in a study of T cells expressing NK-cell markers. TCRdb re-called the 5' RACE reads and gives one entry per CDR3 protein, without DNA. Its table records some 460,000 distinct CDR3 sequences. Sequencing was performed on blood T cells: a sorted CD56 or NKG2C T cell subset, CD4+ or CD8+ T cells, or bulk PBMC T cells (not recorded which). The receptors were sampled from a woman between 45 and 65 years old in good health.

This sequence joins TRBV5-1 and TRBJ1-6; TCRdb lists TRBD1, though no DNA is available to test this call. Germline V gene lookup returns CDR1 SGHRS and CDR2 YFSETQ. This CDR3 region has 15 residues. CDR3 amino acids: CASSPTGQGNSPLHF. Based on the CDR3 plus reference TRBV5-1 and TRBJ1-6, the full variable domain is KAGVTQTPRYLIKTRGQQVTLSCSPISGHRSVSWYQQTPGQGLQFLFEYFSETQRNKGNFPGRFSGRQFSNSRSEMNVSTLELGDSALYLCASSPTGQGNSPLHFGNGTRLTVT.

The rearrangement links TRBV7-9 to TRBJ1-5. This CDR3 contains 13 residues. Germline CDR1 SEHNR, CDR2 FQNEAQ (reference sequence). The CDR3 protein is CASRSLPGQPQHF.

V is TRBV14 and J is TRBJ2-2; TCRdb returns TRBD2, unconfirmable since there is no DNA. The germline gives CDR1 SGHDN, CDR2 FVKESK. The CDR3 spans 15 residues. The CDR3: CASSQEAGRYGELFF.

V usage is TRBV7-9 and J usage is TRBJ2-3; without DNA, the TCRdb call of TRBD1 cannot be checked. This CDR3 is built from 13 residues. Germline lookup yields CDR1 SEHNR and CDR2 FQNEAQ (reference sequence). The CDR3 region is CASSPTDPDTQYF.

This rearrangement joins TRBV28 to TRBJ1-1; TCRdb's D call of TRBD1 is untestable without DNA. CDR1 and CDR2 (germline): MDHEN, SYDVKM. The CDR3 sequence is 14 residues long. The CDR3 sequence is CAIGQGGLNTEAFF.

The rearrangement joins TRBV7-9 to TRBJ1-2. Germline V CDR1 and CDR2: SEHNR, FQNEAQ (reference sequence). The CDR3 consists of 13 residues. The CDR3 loop is CASSVDMVAGYTF.

This chain links TRBV29-1 with TRBJ2-7; the TRBD2 assignment by TCRdb is unverifiable without DNA. This CDR3 spans 13 amino acids. CDR1 SQVTM and CDR2 ANQGSEA come from the germline V gene. The CDR3: CSVDGPSSYEQYF.

The J gene is TRBJ2-5, the V gene TRBV27; TCRdb proposes TRBD1, but this gene call is untestable without DNA. Germline V CDR1 and CDR2: MNHEY, SMNVEV (reference sequence). This CDR3 has 15 residues. The chain's CDR3 is CATKGAGGHQETQYF.

The rearrangement uses TRBV18 and TRBJ2-1. Germline V gene data show CDR1 as KGHSH and CDR2 as LQKENI. This CDR3 is built from 14 residues. CDR3 protein: CASSPPLGFNEQFF. Supplemented by reference TRBV18 and TRBJ2-1, the full variable domain reads NAGVMQNPRHLVRRRGQEARLRCSPMKGHSHVYWYRQLPEEGLKFMVYLQKENIIDESGMPKERFSAEFPKEGPSILRIQQVVRGDSAAYFCASSPPLGFNEQFFGPGTRLTVL.

The J gene is TRBJ2-3, the V gene TRBV6-1; checking the TCRdb D call of TRBD2 is not possible without DNA. The CDR3 totals 18 residues. The germline gives CDR1 MNHNS, CDR2 SASEGT. The CDR3: CASSDRLAGGSSPGTQYF.

V gene TRBV19 combines with J gene TRBJ1-1; TCRdb lists TRBD1, though no DNA is available to test this call. CDR1 and CDR2 (germline): LNHDA, SQIVND (reference sequence). The CDR3 is made up of 14 amino acids. The CDR3 is CASSRDRIRTEAFF. Full variable domain (rest looked up from reference TRBV19 and TRBJ1-1): DGGITQSPKYLFRKEGQNVTLSCEQNLNHDAMYWYRQDPGQGLRLIYYSQIVNDFQKGDIAEGYSVSREKKESFPLTVTSAQKNPTAFYLCASSRDRIRTEAFFGQGTRLTVV.

The chain carries TRBV6-5 and TRBJ2-2. Germline V gene sequence: CDR1 MNHEY, CDR2 SVGAGI. The CDR3 covers 16 residues. The CDR3 loop is CASSYPTVTNTGELFF.

V is TRBV12-3 or TRBV12-4 and J is TRBJ2-3; as DNA is missing, the TRBD1 call by TCRdb cannot be tested. The CDR3 is made up of 14 amino acids. The chain's CDR3 is CASSRGGFTDTQYF.

The chain is built from TRBV19 and TRBJ2-1; TCRdb indicates TRBD2, and absent DNA this call remains unverified. This CDR3 region has 17 residues. CDR1 LNHDA and CDR2 SQIVND come from the germline V gene (reference sequence). CDR3: CASSSPLAAPSYNEQFF.

V and J are TRBV5-4 and TRBJ2-1. This CDR3 is built from 13 residues. Germline assignment: CDR1 SGHNT and CDR2 YYREEE (reference sequence). The CDR3 loop reads CASSLAPSDEQFF.

The chain's CDR3 is CASSRQGTKEQYF. J is TRBJ2-7 and V is TRBV11-3; TCRdb names TRBD1, which stays unverified in the absence of DNA. This CDR3 comprises 13 residues. Germline V gives CDR1 SGHNT, CDR2 YENEEA.

The chain employs TRBV4-1 and TRBJ2-1; the TCRdb call, TRBD2, lacks DNA for checking. The length of the CDR3 is 17 residues. Germline V gene lookup returns CDR1 MGHRA and CDR2 YSYEKL. The CDR3 reads CASSQDGAGVFYNEQFF.

The V and J genes are TRBV4-1 and TRBJ2-3; TCRdb lists TRBD1, though no DNA is available to test this call. The CDR3 spans 15 residues. The germline V gene encodes CDR1 MGHRA and CDR2 YSYEKL. The CDR3 sequence: CASSHPSARTDTQYF.

The rearrangement links TRBV11-3 to TRBJ2-1; without DNA, the TCRdb call of TRBD1 cannot be checked. The CDR3 extends over 17 amino acids. Germline V gene data show CDR1 as SGHNT and CDR2 as YENEEA. The CDR3: CASSLVPGVRERGEQFF.

The V gene is TRBV6-2 or TRBV6-3, the J gene TRBJ2-2; TCRdb indicates TRBD2, and absent DNA this call remains unverified. Germline CDR1 MNHEY, CDR2 SVGEGT. CDR3 length: 15 amino acids. The CDR3 protein is CASRSLAGSTGELFF.

J is TRBJ1-5 and V is TRBV12-3 or TRBV12-4; the D call from TCRdb, TRBD1, cannot be confirmed without DNA. The CDR3 is made up of 17 amino acids. The CDR3 loop is CASSYTGASSGNQPQHF.